These 29 T cell receptor beta chains were sequenced from one sample in a study of cytomegalovirus exposure and HLA in healthy donors. Primers for the PCR totalled 60 Vbeta and 13 Jbeta. This table comes from immunoSEQ multiplex PCR, and its TCRdb copy is limited to in-frame clones, with some not included. The profile shows about 200,000 clones, roughly 79% of them singletons. The sequenced sample was PBMCs. Every receptor here comes from a man between 25 and 39 years old in good health and CMV-seronegative.

V gene TRBV11-3 combines with J gene TRBJ2-1; perhaps TRBD2 as D (5 bases). The V end lost 5 bases, the J end lost 2 bases, and 10 bases lay between the germline ends. From germline, CDR1 is SGHNT and CDR2 YENEEA. The CDR3 sequence is 14 residues long. The CDR3 DNA is TGTGCCAGCAGCAATGGACTTACCTACAATGAGCAGTTCTTC. It codes for CASSNGLTYNEQFF.

Of note for this clone: The junction shows a germline mismatch at one end, possibly a read error. V and J are TRBV28 and TRBJ1-5; the D gene is possibly TRBD1 (6 bases). The CDR3 has 15 residues. CDR1 and CDR2 (germline): MDHEN, SYDVKM. CDR3 DNA sequence: TGTGCCAGCCGTTTCAGGGGTATGGGCAATCAGCCCCAGCATTTT. Amino acids: CASRFRGMGNQPQHF. Filled out from reference TRBV28 and TRBJ1-5, the complete variable domain reads DVKVTQSSRYLVKRTGEKVFLECVQDMDHENMFWYRQDPGLGLRLIYFSYDVKMKEKGDIPEGYSVSREKKERFSLILESASTNQTSMYLCASRFRGMGNQPQHFGDGTRLSIL.

This clone was seen a single time. V and J are TRBV6-4 and TRBJ1-2; D is uncertain. Germline CDR1 and CDR2: MRHNA and SNTAGT. Trimming took 6 bases from V and 0 from J, leaving 14 bases between them. The CDR3 covers 15 residues. CDR3 amino acids: CASRVSGGPNYGYTF. In DNA, the CDR3 is TGTGCCAGCAGGGTTTCAGGAGGACCTAACTATGGCTACACCTTC.

This chain connects TRBV6-6 to TRBJ2-1; 11 nucleotides align to TRBD2. Germline-derived CDR1 and CDR2 are MNHNY and SVGAGI (reference sequence). V lost 6 bases, J lost 7 bases, and 11 bases stayed unmatched. The CDR3 covers 16 residues. As DNA, the CDR3 is TGTGCCAGCAGGATGACTAGCGGGACAATGGGGAATGAGCAGTTCTTC. Residues: CASRMTSGTMGNEQFF.

This rearrangement joins TRBV28 to TRBJ2-1, with 9 nucleotides matching TRBD2. CDR3 length: 15 amino acids. CDR1 and CDR2 (germline): MDHEN, SYDVKM. V was pared by 6 bases and J by 3 bases, with 6 bases of the junction left unmatched. In DNA, the CDR3 is TGTGCCAGCAGCCTCCTAGCGGGACTCTACAATGAGCAGTTCTTC. Its translation is CASSLLAGLYNEQFF.

The rearrangement joins TRBV29-1 to TRBJ2-1; 11 bases match TRBD2. The CDR3 is made up of 13 amino acids. CDR1 SQVTM and CDR2 ANQGSEA come from the germline V gene. The V and J ends lost 7 bases and 4 bases, in that order; junction bases with no gene match: 3. This CDR3 reads CSASGRRYNEQFF. As DNA, the CDR3 is TGCAGCGCTAGCGGGAGGCGGTACAATGAGCAGTTCTTC.

This clone appeared a few times. The chain combines TRBV19 with TRBJ1-4; a weak D match, TRBD1 (5 bases). V was pared by 9 bases and J by 8 bases, with 16 bases between. Germline V CDR1 and CDR2: LNHDA, SQIVND (reference sequence). The CDR3 length is 13 residues. Here the CDR3 reads CASERGIGEKLFF. The CDR3 coding sequence is TGTGCCAGCGAGCGGGGGATTGGCGAAAAACTGTTTTTT. Full variable domain (rest looked up from reference TRBV19 and TRBJ1-4): DGGITQSPKYLFRKEGQNVTLSCEQNLNHDAMYWYRQDPGQGLRLIYYSQIVNDFQKGDIAEGYSVSREKKESFPLTVTSAQKNPTAFYLCASERGIGEKLFFGSGTQLSVL.

This clone was counted a few times. The chain links TRBV5-1 to TRBJ2-2, with 7 positions matching TRBD2. V shed 3 bases and J 1 base; nucleotides not matched to a gene: 12. The V gene's germline CDR1 is SGHRS and CDR2 YFSETQ. The CDR3 has 18 residues. The CDR3 sequence is CASSWVRLAVKNTGELFF. CDR3 sequence (DNA): TGCGCCAGCAGCTGGGTAAGGCTAGCGGTAAAGAACACCGGGGAGCTGTTTTTT.

This clone was counted a few times. The J gene is TRBJ2-5, the V gene TRBV19; D is perhaps TRBD2 (6 bases). Germline V lookup: CDR1 LNHDA, CDR2 SQIVND (reference sequence). V shed 3 bases and J shed 4 bases, with 12 bases lying between them. The CDR3 length is 14 residues. CDR3 sequence: CASSMRGIGETQYF. DNA for the CDR3: TGTGCCAGTAGTATGCGCGGGATTGGAGAGACCCAGTACTTC.

The chain is built from TRBV7-9 and TRBJ1-6, with unresolved D. The CDR3 runs 12 residues. CDR1 is SEHNR and CDR2 is FQNEAQ in the germline V gene (reference sequence). Trimming took 3 bases from V and 10 from J, leaving 7 bases between them. The chain's CDR3 is CASSLAPSPLHF. Here the CDR3 DNA reads TGTGCCAGCAGCTTGGCCCCCTCACCCCTCCACTTT.

The chain recombines TRBV28 with TRBJ2-7; D is unresolved. Trimming stripped 6 bases from V and 3 bases from J, with 9 bases between. Germline loops: CDR1 MDHEN, CDR2 SYDVKM. There are 12 residues in the CDR3. CDR3 loop: CASRVGLYEQYF. The CDR3 region has the DNA TGTGCCAGCAGGGTCGGTCTCTACGAGCAGTACTTC.

This clone was recorded a few times. The V call is TRBV6-1, the J call TRBJ1-5, with no clear D. The V and J ends lost 2 bases and 3 bases respectively, with 11 bases between them. This CDR3 has 15 residues. Germline CDR1 reads MNHNS; CDR2 reads SASEGT. CDR3 in DNA: TGTGCCAGCAGTGAAAGTTCACAGAACAATCAGCCCCAGCATTTT. Its translation: CASSESSQNNQPQHF.

CDR3 sequence: CATRRGSSYEQYF. In nucleotides, the CDR3 is TGTGCCACCCGCCGTGGGAGCTCCTACGAGCAGTACTTC. This rearrangement joins TRBV15 to TRBJ2-7; D might be TRBD2 (5 bases). Germline V gene lookup returns CDR1 LNHNV and CDR2 YYDKDF (reference sequence). This CDR3 region has 13 residues. Deletions cut 8 bases from V and 0 bases from J, with 11 bases between.

The V call is TRBV7-8, the J call TRBJ2-3; 9 positions agree with TRBD1. The CDR3 is made up of 17 amino acids. The junction had 14 bases not matched to a gene; V was cut back by 3 bases and J by 7 bases. The germline CDR1 and CDR2 sequences are SGHVS and FQNEAQ. CDR3 nucleotide sequence: TGTGCCAGCAGCTTGCAGATTCTCCGGGACAGGGTGCATACGCAGTATTTT. Its translation is CASSLQILRDRVHTQYF.

This chain uses TRBV7-3 with TRBJ1-1; D remains unclear. The CDR3 spans 13 residues. Germline V CDR1 and CDR2: SGHTA, FQGTGA. Deletions cut 5 bases from V and 4 bases from J, with 11 bases between. CDR3 protein: CASSVGVSTEAFF. CDR3 bases: TGTGCCAGCAGCGTCGGGGTGAGCACTGAAGCTTTCTTT.

V gene TRBV19 combines with J gene TRBJ1-4; D is unclear. Germline loops: CDR1 LNHDA, CDR2 SQIVND (reference sequence). There are 15 residues in the CDR3. V was clipped by 8 bases and J by 7 bases, with 20 bases between them. CDR3 sequence: CASGFARGVVEKLFF. CDR3 bases: TGTGCCAGTGGCTTCGCGCGGGGTGTGGTTGAAAAACTGTTTTTT.

The genes are TRBV2 and TRBJ2-3, with a tentative D call TRBD1 (6 bases). The ends were cut back, 6 bases at V and 4 bases at J, with 11 bases in the middle. The CDR3 is 13 residues long. The germline V gene encodes CDR1 SNHLY and CDR2 FYNNEI. CDR3 nucleotide sequence: TGTGCCAGCAGACAGGGAGAGGCAGATACGCAGTATTTT. Protein sequence: CASRQGEADTQYF.

J is TRBJ1-4 and V is TRBV5-8, with D possibly matching TRBD1 (5 bases). V lost 0 bases and J 3 bases, leaving 12 bases between the germline ends. The CDR3 is 16 residues long. The germline gives CDR1 SGHTS, CDR2 YDEGEE. The CDR3 DNA reads TGTGCCAGCAGCTTGGGGTCGGGGGTTGCTAATGAAAAACTGTTTTTT. Protein product: CASSLGSGVANEKLFF.

The chain links TRBV4-1 to TRBJ2-1, with 8 positions matching TRBD1. The CDR3 loop spans 16 amino acids. V lost 1 base and J lost 0; bases outside the gene matches: 2. Germline CDR1 and CDR2: MGHRA and YSYEKL. CDR3 sequence reads: CASSQGTGISYNEQFF. The CDR3, as DNA: TGCGCCAGCAGCCAAGGGACAGGGATCTCCTACAATGAGCAGTTCTTC.

V is TRBV5-1 and J is TRBJ2-2, with 11 bases that match TRBD2. Germline CDR1 and CDR2: SGHRS and YFSETQ. V lost 2 bases, J lost 5 bases, and 2 bases stayed unmatched. The CDR3 sequence is 15 residues long. This CDR3 reads CASSLLAGETGELFF. CDR3 sequence (DNA): TGCGCCAGCAGCTTACTAGCGGGAGAGACCGGGGAGCTGTTTTTT.

The chain joins TRBV27 to TRBJ1-2, with 11 bases identical to TRBD1. The CDR3 contains 16 residues. The germline gives CDR1 MNHEY, CDR2 SMNVEV (reference sequence). Germline trimming cut 6 bases from V and 3 bases from J; bases unmatched to any gene: 9. The CDR3 DNA is TGTGCCAGCAGCGCCCGGGACAGGGGGTCTCACTATGGCTACACCTTC. Its protein product is CASSARDRGSHYGYTF.

This chain joins TRBV28 and TRBJ2-5, with 12 bases fitting TRBD2. V trimming: 6 bases; J trimming: 7 bases; junction bases outside the gene matches: 9. The CDR3 runs 15 residues. Germline V gives CDR1 MDHEN, CDR2 SYDVKM. CDR3 nucleotides: TGTGCCAGCAGGCTAGCGGGAGGGCCTTGGGGGACCCAGTACTTC. Its translation: CASRLAGGPWGTQYF.

V gene TRBV4-2 combines with J gene TRBJ2-2, with 8 bases identical to TRBD2. In germline, CDR1 is LGHNA, CDR2 YNFKEQ. Germline trimming cut 0 bases from V and 0 bases from J; bases unmatched to any gene: 9. The CDR3 has 19 residues. CDR3 region: CASSQDPLAVNANTGELFF. The CDR3 region has the DNA TGTGCCAGCAGCCAAGATCCACTAGCGGTAAATGCGAACACCGGGGAGCTGTTTTTT.

The chain links TRBV7-2 to TRBJ2-7; TRBD2 aligns across 13 bases. Trimming cost V 3 bases and J 3 bases; bases outside gene matches: 5. Germline CDR1 reads SGHTA; CDR2 reads FQGNSA. This CDR3 has 16 amino acids. In DNA form, the CDR3 reads TGTGCCAGCAGCTTCCGATGGACTAGCGGGAGCTACGAGCAGTACTTC. Residues: CASSFRWTSGSYEQYF.

The chain joins TRBV21-1 to TRBJ2-3; the D call TRBD2 from the table was never checked on the DNA. TRBV21-1 is tagged as a pseudogene. The CDR3 is 17 amino acids. The CDR3 sequence is CASSKALRRGSTDTQYF. For the CDR3, the DNA is TGTGCCAGCAGCAAAGCGCTGAGACGGGGAAGCACAGATACGCAGTATTTT.

This clone showed up just once. The chain combines TRBV5-4 with TRBJ1-2; TRBD1 matches at 8 bases. The germline V gene encodes CDR1 SGHNT and CDR2 YYREEE (reference sequence). This CDR3 spans 13 amino acids. V lost 4 bases, J lost 5 bases, and 4 bases stayed unmatched. The CDR3 nucleotides read TGTGCCAGCAGCCCGGACAGGGAATATGGCTACACCTTC. This gives the protein CASSPDREYGYTF. Variable domain in full (rest from reference TRBV5-4 and TRBJ1-2): ETGVTQSPTHLIKTRGQQVTLRCSSQSGHNTVSWYQQALGQGPQFIFQYYREEENGRGNFPPRFSGLQFPNYSSELNVNALELDDSALYLCASSPDREYGYTFGSGTRLTVV.

V is TRBV10-1 and J is TRBJ2-1, with TRBD1 matching 12 bases. The CDR3 totals 15 residues. V was pared by 2 bases and J by 8 bases, with 4 bases of the junction left unmatched. From germline, CDR1 is WNHNN and CDR2 SYGVQD (reference sequence). The CDR3: CASSERDRGPDEQFF. The CDR3 coding sequence is TGCGCCAGCAGTGAGCGGGACAGGGGGCCGGATGAGCAGTTCTTC.

The V gene is TRBV2, the J gene TRBJ2-2, with 7 bases that match TRBD1. Germline V gene sequence: CDR1 SNHLY, CDR2 FYNNEI. V was clipped by 7 bases and J by 0 bases; unmatched bases: 2. This CDR3 has 14 residues. CDR3 in DNA: TGTGCCAGCACTGGGACAGCGAACACCGGGGAGCTGTTTTTT. It translates to CASTGTANTGELFF.

Here the CDR3 reads CASSMAVGYDGYTF. DNA for the CDR3: TGTGCCAGTAGTATGGCGGTTGGGTACGATGGCTACACCTTC. The chain is built from TRBV19 and TRBJ1-2; D unresolved. The ends were cut back, 3 bases at V and 6 bases at J, with 14 bases in the middle. CDR3 length equals 14 residues. The germline CDR1 and CDR2 sequences are LNHDA and SQIVND (reference sequence).